The sequence of this T cell receptor beta chain was determined in a study of T-cell reconstitution after alpha-beta-depleted transplantation in children. The V gene's germline CDR1 is DFQATT and CDR2 SNEGSKA (reference sequence). This CDR3 is built from 13 residues. V lost 3 bases, J lost 7 bases, and 4 bases stayed unmatched. This clonotype has a count of ten or more. For TCRbeta, the library was prepared with unique molecular identifiers. TCRdb reprocessed the PCR reads with MiXCR, giving one entry per CDR3 protein. There are about 240,000 distinct CDR3 sequences in the sample; under 30% occur only once, and about 2.5% lies in the top ten.

This chain uses TRBV20-1 with TRBJ1-4, with 8 bases identical to TRBD1. Sequenced here: PBMCs, sampled before TCRalphabeta/CD19-depleted stem cell transplant. The sequence came from a girl aged 2-10 years with Fanconi anemia, due to receive a stem cell transplant. This CDR3 reads CSASQGAREKLFF. In DNA form, the CDR3 reads TGCAGTGCTAGTCAGGGGGCACGTGAAAAACTGTTTTTT.